Below, 14 T cell receptor beta chains from the same sample are listed, as sequenced in a study of T-cell reconstitution after alpha-beta-depleted transplantation in children. It was with unique molecular identifiers that the TCRbeta library was prepared. TCRdb used MiXCR to reprocess the PCR reads, holding one entry per CDR3 protein. Of almost 250,000 distinct CDR3 sequences listed, under 30% are singletons. The sample here was PBMCs, taken before TCRalphabeta/CD19-depleted stem cell transplant. These receptors were collected from a girl under 10 years old with Fanconi anemia, due to receive a stem cell transplant.

This clonotype showed up many times. This rearrangement joins TRBV27 to TRBJ1-2; 11 nucleotides line up with TRBD1. The junction had 4 bases not matched to a gene; V was cut back by 3 bases and J by 4 bases. Germline CDR1 reads MNHEY; CDR2 reads SMNVEV (reference sequence). The CDR3 sequence is 15 residues long. The CDR3 is CASSLDRGLLYGYTF. DNA of the CDR3: TGTGCCAGCAGTTTGGACAGGGGGCTCCTCTATGGCTACACCTTC.

This clonotype showed up many times. In DNA form, the CDR3 reads TGTGCCAGCAGCCAAGACCTAGCGGGATACAATGAGCAGTTCTTC. Translation gives CASSQDLAGYNEQFF. The chain combines TRBV4-2 with TRBJ2-1, with 9 bases fitting TRBD2. This CDR3 contains 15 residues. Germline V CDR1 and CDR2: LGHNA, YNFKEQ. Unmatched junction bases numbered 1, after V lost 0 bases and J lost 4 bases.

This clonotype was recorded at least ten times. This sequence joins TRBV12-3 or TRBV12-4 and TRBJ1-1, with D possibly matching TRBD1 (6 bases). The CDR3 consists of 15 residues. Trimming removed 2 bases at V and 0 bases at J, with 10 bases between. Written as DNA, the CDR3 is TGTGCCAGCAGTTTATCTCAGGGGATGAACACTGAAGCTTTCTTT. This codes for CASSLSQGMNTEAFF.

This chain uses TRBV13 with TRBJ1-1, with 10 bases aligning to TRBD1. Germline CDR1 PRHDT, CDR2 FYEKMQ (reference sequence). The CDR3 covers 13 residues. The V gene end was trimmed by 4 bases and the J gene end by 4 bases; junction bases not matched to a gene: 0. Written as DNA, the CDR3 is TGTGCCAGCAGCTGGGACAGGGGCACTGAAGCTTTCTTT. It yields the protein CASSWDRGTEAFF.

This clonotype was seen only a few times. The chain employs TRBV18 and TRBJ2-7; D is perhaps TRBD1 (5 bases). The CDR3 length is 14 residues. V was pared by 3 bases and J by 3 bases, with 12 bases between. Germline CDR1 reads KGHSH; CDR2 reads LQKENI. In nucleotides, the CDR3 is TGTGCCAGCTCACCGACAGAGCAATTCTACGAGCAGTACTTC. Its translation: CASSPTEQFYEQYF.

This clonotype appeared many times. The V gene is TRBV29-1, the J gene TRBJ2-3, with a weak D call TRBD1 (6 bases). CDR1 and CDR2 from the germline V gene are SQVTM and ANQGSEA. There are 12 residues in the CDR3. The V end lost 8 bases, the J end lost 7 bases, and 16 bases lay between the germline ends. In nucleotides, the CDR3 is TGCAGCATTATACGACAGGCCCATACGCAGTATTTT. Protein: CSIIRQAHTQYF.

The chain is built from TRBV29-1 and TRBJ2-1, with TRBD1 as a possible D gene (6 bases). Looked up from germline, CDR1 is SQVTM and CDR2 is ANQGSEA. V was clipped by 2 bases and J by 9 bases, with 17 bases between them. The CDR3 sequence is 14 residues long. The CDR3 coding sequence is TGCAGCGTTGAAACGAGCCCCGGGACAACTGAGCAGTTCTTC. This codes for CSVETSPGTTEQFF.

This clonotype was seen at least ten times. V and J are TRBV5-1 and TRBJ2-1, with TRBD1 identical over 7 bases. The ends lost 4 bases at V and 5 bases at J; junction bases unmatched: 6. Germline CDR1 reads SGHRS; CDR2 reads YFSETQ. CDR3 size: 14 residues. CDR3 in DNA: TGCGCCAGCAGCATGGGACAGTTCAACAATGAGCAGTTCTTC. It encodes CASSMGQFNNEQFF.

CDR3 DNA: TGTGCCAGCGGTCCCGGGCGGGCGAGGCAGCCCCAGCATTTT. It yields the protein CASGPGRARQPQHF. This chain connects TRBV25-1 to TRBJ1-5; D is ambiguous. Trimming pared 8 bases from V and 7 bases from J, leaving 18 bases between. CDR3 length: 14 residues. Germline V gives CDR1 MGHDK, CDR2 SYGVNS.

In this sample, this clonotype turned up a few times. The CDR3 nucleotides read TGCAGTGCTAGGAACCCCGGGACAGGGTCGGAACAGTACTTC. As protein: CSARNPGTGSEQYF. The chain is built from TRBV20-1 and TRBJ2-7; TRBD1 aligns across 9 bases. Losses at the gene ends were 3 bases for V and 10 bases for J; bases not matched to a gene: 13. Germline V gives CDR1 DFQATT, CDR2 SNEGSKA (reference sequence). CDR3 length equals 14 residues.

The chain couples TRBV28 to TRBJ1-2; D gene unclear. Trimming removed 3 bases from V and 4 bases from J, with 3 bases in between. The germline gives CDR1 MDHEN, CDR2 SYDVKM. This CDR3 has 11 residues. The CDR3 DNA reads TGTGCCAGCAGTTTTCCCTATGGCTACACCTTC. This encodes CASSFPYGYTF.

This chain uses TRBV19 with TRBJ2-5; a weak D match, TRBD1 (6 bases). V was pared by 3 bases and J by 1 base, with 15 bases between. Germline CDR1 reads LNHDA; CDR2 reads SQIVND (reference sequence). The CDR3 covers 16 residues. CDR3 in DNA: TGTGCCAGTAGTATGAAGGCAGGGGCCCTCCAAGAGACCCAGTACTTC. Translating it yields CASSMKAGALQETQYF.

This clonotype was seen a handful of times. J is TRBJ2-3 and V is TRBV5-1; D not resolved. This CDR3 has 13 residues. V dropped 5 bases and J dropped 2 bases, with 9 bases sitting between them. The germline V gene has CDR1 SGHRS and CDR2 YFSETQ. The CDR3 nucleotides read TGCGCCAGCAGACGCCAGAACACAGATACGCAGTATTTT. It yields the protein CASRRQNTDTQYF.

The chain couples TRBV5-1 to TRBJ2-3, with a weak D call TRBD1 (6 bases). The V end lost 6 bases, the J end lost 2 bases, and 19 bases lay between the germline ends. The germline CDR1 and CDR2 sequences are SGHRS and YFSETQ. The CDR3 is 16 residues long. CDR3 region: CASTLNGDILTDTQYF. CDR3 nucleotides: TGCGCCAGCACTTTAAACGGGGACATTCTCACAGATACGCAGTATTTT.